This T cell receptor (beta chain) originates from a study of tumor-infiltrating lymphocytes in primary liver carcinoma. Looking at the study overall: Aged between 30 and 69 years, the patients were men and women. Productive TCRbeta reads per sample were roughly 3.5 to 7.5 million, not differing by tissue.

Co-extracted RNA and DNA came from roughly 20-30 mg of unsorted bulk tissue. The sampling covered five separate regions of each tumor. The study, taken as a whole, reports: Reduced overlap was seen in tumor-adjacent and tumor-blood pairs versus tumor region pairs.

As for this clonotype: The target antigen is unknown. This could be a read error, since a much larger clone is one nucleotide away.

From around 520 ng of total RNA, TCR beta-specific cDNA was reverse-transcribed using a constant-region primer. Three nested multiplex PCR rounds of slightly modified ARM-PCR generated TCR beta libraries. TCRdb re-derived calls from the multiplex PCR reads in MiXCR, one entry per CDR3 protein. This sample has 90,000 to 140,000 distinct CDR3 sequences, with roughly 80% found just once. Sequencing used liver tumor tissue from sampling region 3. Subset in this sample: tumor region T3, left-lateral pole. The clonotype originates from a man aged 40-49 years with primary liver carcinoma and hepatitis B virus infection.

CDR3 in DNA: TGCGCCAGCAGGACTCGGGACAGGTCTGGCGAGCAGTACTTC. Residues: CASRTRDRSGEQYF. The J gene is TRBJ2-7, the V gene TRBV5-1; 8 bases are a match to TRBD1. The trim removed 5 bases at V and 6 bases at J, leaving 10 bases unmatched. Germline values: CDR1 SGHRS, CDR2 YFSETQ. The CDR3 is 14 residues long.